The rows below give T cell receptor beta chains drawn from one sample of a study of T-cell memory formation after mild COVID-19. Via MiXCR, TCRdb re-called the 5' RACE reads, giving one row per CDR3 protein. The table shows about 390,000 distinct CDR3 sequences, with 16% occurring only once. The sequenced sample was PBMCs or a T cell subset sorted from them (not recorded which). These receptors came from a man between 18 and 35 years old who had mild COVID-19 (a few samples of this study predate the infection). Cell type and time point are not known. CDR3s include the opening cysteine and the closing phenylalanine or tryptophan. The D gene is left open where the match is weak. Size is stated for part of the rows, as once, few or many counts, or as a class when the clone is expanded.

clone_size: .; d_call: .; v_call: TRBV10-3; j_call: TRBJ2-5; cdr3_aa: CAISEQPGGETQYF; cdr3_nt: TGTGCCATCAGTGAACAGCCCGGGGGAGAGACCCAGTACTTC
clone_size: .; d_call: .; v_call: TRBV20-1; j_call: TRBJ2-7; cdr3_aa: CSAQLRSAGRNYHAYEQYF; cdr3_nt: TGCAGTGCCCAACTTCGGTCGGCAGGACGGAACTACCACGCCTACGAGCAGTACTTC
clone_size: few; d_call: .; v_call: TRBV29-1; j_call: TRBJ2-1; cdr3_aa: CSVEGHGYRNEQFF; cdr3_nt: TGCAGCGTTGAAGGTCATGGGTACCGCAATGAGCAGTTCTTC
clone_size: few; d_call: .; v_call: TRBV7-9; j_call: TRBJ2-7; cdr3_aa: CASSLGGGGTYEQYF; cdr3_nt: TGTGCCAGCAGCTTAGGAGGTGGAGGGACCTACGAGCAGTACTTC
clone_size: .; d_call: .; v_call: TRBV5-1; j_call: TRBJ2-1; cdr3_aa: CASSLNLLASIGEQFF; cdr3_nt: TGCGCCAGCAGCTTGAACCTCCTAGCGTCGATCGGTGAGCAGTTCTTC
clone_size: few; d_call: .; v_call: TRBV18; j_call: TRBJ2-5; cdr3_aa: CASSPAQPLQETQYF; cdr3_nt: TGTGCCAGCTCACCAGCGCAGCCCCTCCAAGAGACCCAGTACTTC
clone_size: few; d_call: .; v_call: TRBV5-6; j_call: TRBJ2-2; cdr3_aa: CASSPDPYTGELFF; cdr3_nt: TGTGCCAGCAGCCCTGACCCGTACACCGGGGAGCTGTTTTTT
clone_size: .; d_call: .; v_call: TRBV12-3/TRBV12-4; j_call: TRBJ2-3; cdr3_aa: CASSLNRLYTDTQYF; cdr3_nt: TGTGCCAGCAGTTTGAACAGGTTATACACAGATACGCAGTATTTT
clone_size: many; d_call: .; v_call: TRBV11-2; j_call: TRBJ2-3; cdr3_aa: CASSLGTLTDTQYF; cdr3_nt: TGTGCCAGCAGCCTGGGGACTCTCACAGATACGCAGTATTTT
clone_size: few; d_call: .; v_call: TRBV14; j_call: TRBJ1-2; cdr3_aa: CASSSRLTGTGYTF; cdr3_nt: TGTGCCAGCAGCTCCCGACTCACGGGTACGGGCTACACCTTC
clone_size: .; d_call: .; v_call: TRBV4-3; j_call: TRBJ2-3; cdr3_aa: CASSQDQPGSTDTQYF; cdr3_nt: TGCGCCAGCAGCCAAGATCAGCCGGGTAGCACAGATACGCAGTATTTT
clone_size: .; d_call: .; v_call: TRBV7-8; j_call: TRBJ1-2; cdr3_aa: CASSLALRRRGYTF; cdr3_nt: TGTGCCAGCAGCTTGGCTCTTCGTCGGAGGGGCTACACCTTC
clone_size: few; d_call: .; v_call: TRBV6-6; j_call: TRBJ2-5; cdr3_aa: CASSGAQETQYF; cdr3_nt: TGTGCCAGCAGCGGGGCCCAAGAGACCCAGTACTTC
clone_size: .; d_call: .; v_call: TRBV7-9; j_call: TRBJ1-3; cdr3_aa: CASSLAQDSGNTIYF; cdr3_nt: TGTGCCAGCAGCTTAGCACAGGACTCTGGAAACACCATATATTTT
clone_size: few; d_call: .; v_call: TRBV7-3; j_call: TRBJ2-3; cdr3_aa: CASSLTPGFPDTQYF; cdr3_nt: TGTGCCAGCAGCTTAACCCCGGGTTTTCCAGATACGCAGTATTTT
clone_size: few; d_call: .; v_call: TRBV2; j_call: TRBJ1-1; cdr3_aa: CASSVQPNTEAFF; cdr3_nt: TGTGCCAGCAGTGTCCAGCCTAACACTGAAGCTTTCTTT
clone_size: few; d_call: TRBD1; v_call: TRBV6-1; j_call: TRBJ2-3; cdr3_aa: CASSGQGSTQYF; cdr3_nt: TGTGCCAGCAGTGGACAGGGTAGTACGCAGTATTTT
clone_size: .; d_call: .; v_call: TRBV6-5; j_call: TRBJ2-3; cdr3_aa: CASRLQGHSTDTQYF; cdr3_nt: TGTGCCAGCAGATTACAGGGCCATAGCACAGATACGCAGTATTTT
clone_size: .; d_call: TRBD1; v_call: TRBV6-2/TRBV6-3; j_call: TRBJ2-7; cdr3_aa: CASMAGTAYEQYF; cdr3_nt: TGTGCCAGCATGGCCGGGACAGCGTACGAGCAGTACTTC
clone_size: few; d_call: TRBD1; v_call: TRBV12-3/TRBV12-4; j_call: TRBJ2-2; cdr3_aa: CASTTGDDGELFF; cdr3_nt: TGTGCCAGCACGACAGGGGACGACGGGGAGCTGTTTTTT
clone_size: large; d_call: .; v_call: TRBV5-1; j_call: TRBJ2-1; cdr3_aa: CASSLDEPTDNEQFF; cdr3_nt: TGCGCCAGCAGCTTGGACGAGCCTACCGACAATGAGCAGTTCTTC
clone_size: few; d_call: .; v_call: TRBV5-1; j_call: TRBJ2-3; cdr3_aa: CASSLEIGGSSTDTQYF; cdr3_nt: TGCGCCAGCAGCTTGGAAATAGGGGGGAGTAGCACAGATACGCAGTATTTT
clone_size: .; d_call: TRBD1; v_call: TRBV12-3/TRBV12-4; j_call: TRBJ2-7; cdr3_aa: CASRRLGTGLYYEQYF; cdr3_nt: TGTGCCAGCAGAAGGCTCGGGACAGGCCTTTACTACGAGCAGTACTTC
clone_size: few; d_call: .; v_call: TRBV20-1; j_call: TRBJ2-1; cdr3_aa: CSAPRSGAYNEQFF; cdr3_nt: TGCAGTGCTCCCCGGTCGGGGGCCTACAATGAGCAGTTCTTC
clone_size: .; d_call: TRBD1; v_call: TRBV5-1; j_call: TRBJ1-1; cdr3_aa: CASSPASGTGLRTEAFF; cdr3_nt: TGCGCCAGCAGCCCGGCCTCCGGGACAGGGTTAAGGACTGAAGCTTTCTTT
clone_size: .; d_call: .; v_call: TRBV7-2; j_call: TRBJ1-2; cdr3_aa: CASSLDGTYYGYTF; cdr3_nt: TGTGCCAGCAGCTTAGATGGGACCTACTATGGCTACACCTTC
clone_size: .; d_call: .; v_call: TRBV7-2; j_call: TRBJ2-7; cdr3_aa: CASSLAGFSYEQYF; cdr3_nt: TGTGCCAGCAGCTTAGCAGGATTCTCCTACGAGCAGTACTTC
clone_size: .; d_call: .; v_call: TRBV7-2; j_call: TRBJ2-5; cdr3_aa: CASSLGRTQYF; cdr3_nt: TGTGCCAGCAGCTTAGGGAGGACCCAGTACTTC
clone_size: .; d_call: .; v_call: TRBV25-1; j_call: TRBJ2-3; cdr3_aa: CASSESLGSLFTDTQYF; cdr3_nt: TGTGCCAGCAGTGAATCACTGGGCAGTCTTTTTACAGATACGCAGTATTTT
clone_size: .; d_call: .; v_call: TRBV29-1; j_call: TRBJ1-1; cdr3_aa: CSFTMGAGAFF; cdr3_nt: TGCAGCTTCACCATGGGGGCAGGAGCTTTCTTT
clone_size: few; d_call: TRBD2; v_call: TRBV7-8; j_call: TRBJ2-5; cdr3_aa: CASSPLAAKHQETQYF; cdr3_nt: TGTGCCAGCAGCCCACTAGCGGCTAAACACCAAGAGACCCAGTACTTC
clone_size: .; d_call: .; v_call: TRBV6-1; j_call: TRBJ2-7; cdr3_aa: CASSPYPDLYEQYF; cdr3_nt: TGTGCCAGCAGTCCATATCCAGACCTATACGAGCAGTACTTC
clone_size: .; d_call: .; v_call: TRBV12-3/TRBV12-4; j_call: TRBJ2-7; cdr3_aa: CASSLGDYSYEQYF; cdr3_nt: TGTGCCAGCAGTTTAGGTGACTACTCCTACGAGCAGTACTTC
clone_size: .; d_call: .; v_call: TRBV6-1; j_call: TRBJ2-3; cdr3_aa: CASSDLSGRYTDTQYF; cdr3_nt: TGTGCCAGCAGTGACCTCTCCGGACGCTACACAGATACGCAGTATTTT
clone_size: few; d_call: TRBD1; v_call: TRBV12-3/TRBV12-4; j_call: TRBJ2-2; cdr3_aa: CASTLPGTGVTGELFF; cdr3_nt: TGTGCCAGCACCTTACCCGGGACAGGGGTCACCGGGGAGCTGTTTTTT
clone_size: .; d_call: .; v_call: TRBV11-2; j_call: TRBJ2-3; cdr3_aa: CASRDTLTDTQYF; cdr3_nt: TGTGCCAGCAGGGACACCCTCACAGATACGCAGTATTTT
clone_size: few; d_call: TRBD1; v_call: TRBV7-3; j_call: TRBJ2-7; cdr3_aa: CASSSGQGSEQYF; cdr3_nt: TGTGCCAGCAGCTCGGGACAGGGTTCGGAGCAGTACTTC
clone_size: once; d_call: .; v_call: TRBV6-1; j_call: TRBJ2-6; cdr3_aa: CASSERPGANVLTF; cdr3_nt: TGTGCCAGCAGTGAACGGCCCGGGGCCAACGTCCTGACTTTC
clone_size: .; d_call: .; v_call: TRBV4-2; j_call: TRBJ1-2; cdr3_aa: CASRDEGINYGYTF; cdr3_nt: TGTGCCAGCAGGGACGAGGGCATAAACTATGGCTACACCTTC
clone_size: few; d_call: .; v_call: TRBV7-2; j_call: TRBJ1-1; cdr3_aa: CASSSNRGNTEAFF; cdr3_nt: TGTGCCAGCAGCTCAAATAGGGGAAACACTGAAGCTTTCTTT
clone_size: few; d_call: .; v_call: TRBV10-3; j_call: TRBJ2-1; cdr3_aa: CAIKGDSGLYNEQFF; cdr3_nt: TGTGCCATCAAGGGGGATAGCGGGCTCTACAATGAGCAGTTCTTC
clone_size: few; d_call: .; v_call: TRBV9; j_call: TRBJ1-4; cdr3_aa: CASSPRRSTNEKLFF; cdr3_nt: TGTGCCAGCAGCCCCCGCCGGTCGACTAATGAAAAACTGTTTTTT
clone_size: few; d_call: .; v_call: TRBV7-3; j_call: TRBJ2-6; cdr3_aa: CASSQISSGANVLTF; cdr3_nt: TGTGCCAGCAGCCAGATAAGCTCTGGGGCCAACGTCCTGACTTTC
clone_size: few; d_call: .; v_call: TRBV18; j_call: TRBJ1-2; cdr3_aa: CASSPGIGTSGYGYTF; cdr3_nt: TGTGCCAGCTCACCCGGGATTGGGACGTCGGGTTATGGCTACACCTTC
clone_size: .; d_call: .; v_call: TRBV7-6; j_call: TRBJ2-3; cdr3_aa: CASSSRRGLVSTDTQYF; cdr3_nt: TGTGCCAGCAGCTCGAGGCGGGGCCTGGTTAGCACAGATACGCAGTATTTT
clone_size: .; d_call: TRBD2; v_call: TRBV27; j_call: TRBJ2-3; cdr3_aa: CASSFGLVGTDTQYF; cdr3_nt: TGTGCCAGCAGTTTTGGACTAGTCGGCACAGATACGCAGTATTTT
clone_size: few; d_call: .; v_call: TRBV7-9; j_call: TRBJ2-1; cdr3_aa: CASSFALLRNEQFF; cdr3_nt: TGTGCCAGCAGCTTTGCGCTCTTGAGGAATGAGCAGTTCTTC
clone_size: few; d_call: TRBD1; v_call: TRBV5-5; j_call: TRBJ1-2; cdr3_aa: CASSWDGDRGYGYTF; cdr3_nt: TGTGCCAGCAGCTGGGACGGAGACAGGGGCTATGGCTACACCTTC
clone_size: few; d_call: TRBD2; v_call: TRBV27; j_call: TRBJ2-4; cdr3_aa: CASSFRGRDIQYF; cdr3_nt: TGTGCCAGCAGTTTCCGGGGGAGGGACATTCAGTACTTC
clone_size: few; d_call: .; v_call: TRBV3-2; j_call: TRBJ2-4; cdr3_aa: CASKNSAPHHF; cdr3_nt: TGTGCCAGCAAAAATTCGGCCCCTCACCACTTC
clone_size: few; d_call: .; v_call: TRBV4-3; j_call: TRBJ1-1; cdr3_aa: CASSQVGQLSNFF; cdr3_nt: TGCGCCAGCAGCCAAGTCGGACAGCTATCGAATTTCTTT
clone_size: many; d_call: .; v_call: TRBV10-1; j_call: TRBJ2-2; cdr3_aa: CASSDGDTGELFF; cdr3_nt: TGCGCCAGCAGTGACGGGGACACCGGGGAGCTGTTTTTT